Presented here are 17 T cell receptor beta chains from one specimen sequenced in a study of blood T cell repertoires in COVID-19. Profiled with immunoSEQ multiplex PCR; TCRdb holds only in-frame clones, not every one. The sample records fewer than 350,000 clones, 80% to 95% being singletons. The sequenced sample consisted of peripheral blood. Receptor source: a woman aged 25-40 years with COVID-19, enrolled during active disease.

The DNA for the CDR3 is TGTGCCAGCAGCTTAGGAGTGGGGAGTCAGCCCCAGCATTTT. It encodes CASSLGVGSQPQHF. The chain couples TRBV7-9 to TRBJ1-5; D not certain. V lost 1 base, J lost 6 bases, and 10 bases lay in between. Germline V gene data show CDR1 as SEHNR and CDR2 as FQNEAQ (reference sequence). The CDR3 is made up of 14 amino acids.

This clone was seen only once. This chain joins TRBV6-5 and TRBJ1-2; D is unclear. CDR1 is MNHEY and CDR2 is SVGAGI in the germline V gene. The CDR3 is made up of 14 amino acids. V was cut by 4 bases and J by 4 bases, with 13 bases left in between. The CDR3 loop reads CASSFLLTGYGYTF. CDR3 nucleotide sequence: TGTGCCAGCAGTTTTCTACTCACGGGCTATGGCTACACCTTC.

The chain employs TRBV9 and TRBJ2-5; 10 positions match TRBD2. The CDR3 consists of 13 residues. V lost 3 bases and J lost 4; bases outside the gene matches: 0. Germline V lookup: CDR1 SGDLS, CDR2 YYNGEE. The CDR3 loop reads CASSGLAGETQYF. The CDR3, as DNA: TGTGCCAGCAGCGGACTAGCGGGAGAGACCCAGTACTTC.

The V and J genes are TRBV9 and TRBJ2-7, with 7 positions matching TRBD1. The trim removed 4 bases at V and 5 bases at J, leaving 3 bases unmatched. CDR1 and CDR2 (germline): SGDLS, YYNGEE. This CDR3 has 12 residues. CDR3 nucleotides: TGTGCCAGCAGCTTTAGGGGGCACGAGCAGTACTTC. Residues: CASSFRGHEQYF.

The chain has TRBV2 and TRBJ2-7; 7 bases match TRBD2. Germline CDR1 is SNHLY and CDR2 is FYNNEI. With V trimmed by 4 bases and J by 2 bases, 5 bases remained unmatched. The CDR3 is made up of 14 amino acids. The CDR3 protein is CASSVGGTAYEQYF. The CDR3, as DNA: TGTGCCAGCAGTGTGGGAGGGACTGCCTACGAGCAGTACTTC.

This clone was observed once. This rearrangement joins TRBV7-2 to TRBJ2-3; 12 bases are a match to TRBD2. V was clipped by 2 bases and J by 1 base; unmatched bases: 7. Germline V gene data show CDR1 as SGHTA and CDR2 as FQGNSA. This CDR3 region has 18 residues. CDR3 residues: CASSLTLAGGSGTDTQYF. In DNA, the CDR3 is TGTGCCAGCAGCTTAACCCTAGCGGGAGGGTCTGGCACAGATACGCAGTATTTT. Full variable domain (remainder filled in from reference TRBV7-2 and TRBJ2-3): GAGVSQSPSNKVTEKGKDVELRCDPISGHTALYWYRQSLGQGLEFLIYFQGNSAPDKSGLPSDRFSAERTGGSVSTLTIQRTQQEDSAVYLCASSLTLAGGSGTDTQYFGPGTRLTVL.

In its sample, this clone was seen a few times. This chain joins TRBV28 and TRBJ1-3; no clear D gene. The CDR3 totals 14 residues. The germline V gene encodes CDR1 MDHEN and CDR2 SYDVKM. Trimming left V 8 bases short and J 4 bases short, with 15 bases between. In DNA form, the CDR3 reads TGTGCCAGCCACACCCTGGGCAGGGGAAACACCATATATTTT. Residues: CASHTLGRGNTIYF. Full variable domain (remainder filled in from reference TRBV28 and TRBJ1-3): DVKVTQSSRYLVKRTGEKVFLECVQDMDHENMFWYRQDPGLGLRLIYFSYDVKMKEKGDIPEGYSVSREKKERFSLILESASTNQTSMYLCASHTLGRGNTIYFGEGSWLTVV.

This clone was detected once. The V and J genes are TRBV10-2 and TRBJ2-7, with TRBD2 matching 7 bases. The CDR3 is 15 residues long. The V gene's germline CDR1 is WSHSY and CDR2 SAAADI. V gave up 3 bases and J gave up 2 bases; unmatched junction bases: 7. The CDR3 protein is CASSDWAGRAYEQYF. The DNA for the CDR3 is TGCGCCAGCAGTGATTGGGCAGGGAGGGCCTACGAGCAGTACTTC.

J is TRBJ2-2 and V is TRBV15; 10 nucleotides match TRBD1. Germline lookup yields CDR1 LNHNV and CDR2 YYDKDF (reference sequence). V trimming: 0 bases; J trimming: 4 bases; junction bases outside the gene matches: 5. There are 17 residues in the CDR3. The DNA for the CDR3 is TGTGCCACCAGCAGAGACGTTCGGGACAGGGGCACCGGGGAGCTGTTTTTT. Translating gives CATSRDVRDRGTGELFF.

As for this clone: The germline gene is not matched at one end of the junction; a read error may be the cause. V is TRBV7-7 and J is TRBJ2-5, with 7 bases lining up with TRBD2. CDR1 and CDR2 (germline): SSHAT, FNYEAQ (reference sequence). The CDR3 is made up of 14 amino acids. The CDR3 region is CASSRPGGAETQYF. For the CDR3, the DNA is TGTGCTAGCAGCCGGCCGGGAGGTGCAGAGACCCAGTACTTC.

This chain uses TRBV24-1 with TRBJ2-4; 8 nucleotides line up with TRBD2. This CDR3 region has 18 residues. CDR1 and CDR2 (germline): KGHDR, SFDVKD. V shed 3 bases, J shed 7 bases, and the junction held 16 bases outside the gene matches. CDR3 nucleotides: TGTGCCACCAGTGATAAGAGGACGTGGGGACTAGGGGGGAACATTCAGTACTTC. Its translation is CATSDKRTWGLGGNIQYF.

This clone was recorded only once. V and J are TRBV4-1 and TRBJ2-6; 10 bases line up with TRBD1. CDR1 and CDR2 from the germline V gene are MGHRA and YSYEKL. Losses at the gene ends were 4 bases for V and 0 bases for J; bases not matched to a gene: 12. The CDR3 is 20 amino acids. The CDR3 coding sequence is TGCGCCAGCAGCCCCGGACCGGGACAGGGGCTGAGCTCTGGGGCCAACGTCCTGACTTTC. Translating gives CASSPGPGQGLSSGANVLTF.

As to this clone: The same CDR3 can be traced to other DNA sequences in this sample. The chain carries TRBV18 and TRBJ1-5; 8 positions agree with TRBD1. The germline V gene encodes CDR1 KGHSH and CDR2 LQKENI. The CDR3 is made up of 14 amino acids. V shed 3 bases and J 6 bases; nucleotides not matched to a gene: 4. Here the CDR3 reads CASSPGQGGQPQHF. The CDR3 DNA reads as TGTGCCAGCTCACCTGGACAGGGTGGTCAGCCCCAGCATTTT.

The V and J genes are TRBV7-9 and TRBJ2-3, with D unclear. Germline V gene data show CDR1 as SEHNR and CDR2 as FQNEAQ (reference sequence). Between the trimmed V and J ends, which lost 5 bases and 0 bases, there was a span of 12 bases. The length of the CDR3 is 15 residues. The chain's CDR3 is CASSPGLVSTDTQYF. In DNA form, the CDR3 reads TGTGCCAGCAGCCCCGGCCTAGTTAGCACAGATACGCAGTATTTT.

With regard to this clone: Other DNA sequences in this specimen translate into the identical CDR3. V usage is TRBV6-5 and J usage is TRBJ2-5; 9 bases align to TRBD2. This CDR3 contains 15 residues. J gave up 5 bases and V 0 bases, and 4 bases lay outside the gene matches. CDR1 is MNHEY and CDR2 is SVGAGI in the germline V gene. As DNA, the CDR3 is TGTGCCAGCAGTTACTCCGGCGGGAGGGCGGAGACCCAGTACTTC. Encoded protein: CASSYSGGRAETQYF.

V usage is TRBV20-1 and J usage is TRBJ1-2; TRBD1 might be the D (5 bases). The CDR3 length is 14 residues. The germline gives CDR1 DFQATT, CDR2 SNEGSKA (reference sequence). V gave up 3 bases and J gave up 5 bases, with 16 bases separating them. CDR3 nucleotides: TGCAGTGCTAGTCCTATCCAGGGCCGGTATGGCTACACCTTC. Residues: CSASPIQGRYGYTF.

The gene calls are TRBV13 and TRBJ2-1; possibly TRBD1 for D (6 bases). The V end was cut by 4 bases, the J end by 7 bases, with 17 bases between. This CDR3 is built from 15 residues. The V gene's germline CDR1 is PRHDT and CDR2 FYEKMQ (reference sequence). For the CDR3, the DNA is TGTGCCAGCAGCTCGCACAGGGTGGTGGTGAATGAGCAGTTCTTC. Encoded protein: CASSSHRVVVNEQFF.